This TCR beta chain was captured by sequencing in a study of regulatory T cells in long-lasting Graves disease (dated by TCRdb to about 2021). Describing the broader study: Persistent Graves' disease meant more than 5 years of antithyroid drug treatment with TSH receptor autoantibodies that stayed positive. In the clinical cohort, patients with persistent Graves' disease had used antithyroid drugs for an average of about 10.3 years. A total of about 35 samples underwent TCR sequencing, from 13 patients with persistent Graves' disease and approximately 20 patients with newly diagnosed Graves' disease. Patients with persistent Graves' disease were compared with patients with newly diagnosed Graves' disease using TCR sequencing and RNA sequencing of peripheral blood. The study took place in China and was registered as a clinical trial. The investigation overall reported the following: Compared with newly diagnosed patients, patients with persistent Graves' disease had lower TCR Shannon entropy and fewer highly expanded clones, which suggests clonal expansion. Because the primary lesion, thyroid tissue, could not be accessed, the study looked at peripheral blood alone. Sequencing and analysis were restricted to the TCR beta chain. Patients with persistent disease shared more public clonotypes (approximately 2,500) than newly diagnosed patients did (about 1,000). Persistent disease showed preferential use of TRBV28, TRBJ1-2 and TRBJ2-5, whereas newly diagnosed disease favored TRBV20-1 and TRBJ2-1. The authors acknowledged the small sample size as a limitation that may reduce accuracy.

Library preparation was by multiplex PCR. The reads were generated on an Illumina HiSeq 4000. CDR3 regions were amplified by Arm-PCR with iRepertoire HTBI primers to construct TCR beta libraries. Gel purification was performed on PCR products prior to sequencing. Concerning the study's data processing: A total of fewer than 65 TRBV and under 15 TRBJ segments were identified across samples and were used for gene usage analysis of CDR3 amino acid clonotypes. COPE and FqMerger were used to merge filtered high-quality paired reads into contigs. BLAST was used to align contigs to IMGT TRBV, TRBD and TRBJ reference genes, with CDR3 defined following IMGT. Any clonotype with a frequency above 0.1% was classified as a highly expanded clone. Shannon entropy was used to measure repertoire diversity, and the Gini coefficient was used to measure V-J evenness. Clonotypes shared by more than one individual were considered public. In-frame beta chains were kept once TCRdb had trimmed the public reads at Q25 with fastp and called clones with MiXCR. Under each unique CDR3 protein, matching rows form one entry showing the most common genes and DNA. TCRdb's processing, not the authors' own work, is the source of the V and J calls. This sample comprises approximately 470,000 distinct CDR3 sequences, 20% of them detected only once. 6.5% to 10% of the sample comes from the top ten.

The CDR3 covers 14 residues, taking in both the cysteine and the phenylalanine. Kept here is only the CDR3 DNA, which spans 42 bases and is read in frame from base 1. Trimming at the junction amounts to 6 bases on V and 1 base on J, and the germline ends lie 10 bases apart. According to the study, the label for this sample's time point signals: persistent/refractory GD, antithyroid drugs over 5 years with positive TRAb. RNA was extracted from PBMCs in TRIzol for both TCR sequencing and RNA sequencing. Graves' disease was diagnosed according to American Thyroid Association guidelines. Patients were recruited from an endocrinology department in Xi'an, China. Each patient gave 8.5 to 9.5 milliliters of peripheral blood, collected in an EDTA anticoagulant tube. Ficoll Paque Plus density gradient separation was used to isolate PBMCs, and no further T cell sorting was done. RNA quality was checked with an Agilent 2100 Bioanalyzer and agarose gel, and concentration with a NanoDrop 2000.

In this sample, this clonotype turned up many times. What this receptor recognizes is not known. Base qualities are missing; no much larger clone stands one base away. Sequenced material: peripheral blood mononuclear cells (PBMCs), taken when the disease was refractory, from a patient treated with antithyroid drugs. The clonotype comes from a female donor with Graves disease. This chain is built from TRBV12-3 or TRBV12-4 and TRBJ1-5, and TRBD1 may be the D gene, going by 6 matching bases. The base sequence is TGTGCCAGCAGCAAGGACAGCAGCAATCAGCCCCAGCATTTT. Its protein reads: CASSKDSSNQPQHF.